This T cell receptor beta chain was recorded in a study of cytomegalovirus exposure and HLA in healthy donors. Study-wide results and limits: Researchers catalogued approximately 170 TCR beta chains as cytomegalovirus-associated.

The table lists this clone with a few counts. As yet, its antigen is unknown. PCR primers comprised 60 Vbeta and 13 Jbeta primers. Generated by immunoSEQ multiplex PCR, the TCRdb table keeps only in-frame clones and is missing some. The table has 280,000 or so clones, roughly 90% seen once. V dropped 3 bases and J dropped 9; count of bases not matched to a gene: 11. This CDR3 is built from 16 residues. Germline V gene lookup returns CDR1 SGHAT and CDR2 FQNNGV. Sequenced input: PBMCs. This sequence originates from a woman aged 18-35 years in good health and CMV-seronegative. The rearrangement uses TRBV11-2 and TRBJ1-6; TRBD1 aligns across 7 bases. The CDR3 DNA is TGTGCCAGCAGCTTCCGGACAGGACGATCTAGTTCACCCCTCCACTTT. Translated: CASSFRTGRSSSPLHF. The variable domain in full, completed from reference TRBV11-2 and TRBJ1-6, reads EAGVAQSPRYKIIEKRQSVAFWCNPISGHATLYWYQQILGQGPKLLIQFQNNGVVDDSQLPKDRFSAERLKGVDSTLKIQPAKLEDSAVYLCASSFRTGRSSSPLHFGNGTRLTVT.